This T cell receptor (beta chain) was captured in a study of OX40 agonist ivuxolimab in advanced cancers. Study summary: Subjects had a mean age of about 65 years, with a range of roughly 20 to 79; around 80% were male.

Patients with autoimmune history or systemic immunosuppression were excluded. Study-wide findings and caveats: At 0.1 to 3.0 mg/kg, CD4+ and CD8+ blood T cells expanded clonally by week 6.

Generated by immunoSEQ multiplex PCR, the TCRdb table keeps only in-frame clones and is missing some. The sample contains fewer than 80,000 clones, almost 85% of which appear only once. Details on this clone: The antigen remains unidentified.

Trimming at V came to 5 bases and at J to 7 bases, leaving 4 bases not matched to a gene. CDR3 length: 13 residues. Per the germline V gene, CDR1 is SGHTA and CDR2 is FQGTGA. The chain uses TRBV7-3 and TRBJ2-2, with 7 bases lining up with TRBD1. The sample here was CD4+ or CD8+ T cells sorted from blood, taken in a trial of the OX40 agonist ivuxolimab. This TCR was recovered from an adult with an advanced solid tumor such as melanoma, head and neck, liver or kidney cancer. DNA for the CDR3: TGTGCCAGCAGCGCCCGGGACAGCGGGGAGCTGTTTTTT. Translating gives CASSARDSGELFF.